Presented here are 28 T cell receptor beta chains from one specimen sequenced in a study of blood T cell repertoires in COVID-19 (dated by TCRdb to 2018 to 2020). The method behind the library was the immunoSEQ multiplex PCR assay. The clones in this table, taken by TCRdb from immuneACCESS, are in-frame only. Not every clone is retained; where verified, under half of the shortfall comes from an unresolved V gene, and the cause of the rest is unknown. Within this sample are approximately 330,000 clones, with roughly 86% of them counted one time only. Together, the top ten hold 9.5% to 10% of the sample. The sample consisted of peripheral blood. These receptor sequences come from a man younger than 40 with COVID-19, enrolled during active disease.

This sequence joins TRBV11-2 and TRBJ2-1; D may be TRBD2 (6 bases). V was trimmed by 0 bases and J by 0 bases, leaving 12 bases between them. This CDR3 comprises 17 residues. Germline values: CDR1 SGHAT, CDR2 FQNNGV. CDR3 in DNA: TGTGCCAGCAGCTTAGAATCAGGAGGGAGCTCCTACAATGAGCAGTTCTTC. It translates to CASSLESGGSSYNEQFF.

The rearrangement uses TRBV19 and TRBJ2-7; 7 bases agree with TRBD2. This CDR3 spans 19 amino acids. CDR1 and CDR2 from the germline V gene are LNHDA and SQIVND (reference sequence). After removal of 6 bases from V and 3 bases from J, the junction contained 23 bases not matched to a gene. CDR3 region: CASSIKTGTLAAKDYEQYF. The CDR3 DNA follows: TGTGCCAGTAGCATCAAAACCGGGACGCTAGCGGCAAAAGACTACGAGCAGTACTTC.

The V call is TRBV4-1, the J call TRBJ2-4; TRBD2 aligns across 7 bases. CDR3 length: 18 residues. The trim removed 3 bases at V and 1 base at J, leaving 12 bases unmatched. CDR1 and CDR2 from the germline V gene are MGHRA and YSYEKL. CDR3 in DNA: TGCGCCAGCAGCCAGTTCATTGAGCGGGGAGGGGCCAAAAACATTCAGTACTTC. Encoded protein: CASSQFIERGGAKNIQYF.

The chain is built from TRBV29-1 and TRBJ1-1; possibly TRBD1 for D (6 bases). Germline CDR1 is SQVTM and CDR2 is ANQGSEA. Trimming stripped 5 bases from V and 5 bases from J, with 18 bases between. The CDR3 is 14 residues long. For the CDR3, the DNA is TGCAGCGTTAGCACAGGGAGAAGGTTGACTGAAGCTTTCTTT. It codes for CSVSTGRRLTEAFF.

This chain links TRBV28 with TRBJ1-5; TRBD1 might be the D (6 bases). The CDR3 extends over 17 amino acids. Germline assignment: CDR1 MDHEN and CDR2 SYDVKM. Trimming took 5 bases from V and 0 from J, leaving 17 bases between them. CDR3 DNA sequence: TGTGCCAGCAGTCTTCCCTACGACAGGTATAGCAATCAGCCCCAGCATTTT. Its protein product is CASSLPYDRYSNQPQHF.

This chain connects TRBV28 to TRBJ1-1; 8 nucleotides align to TRBD1. There are 15 residues in the CDR3. Germline CDR1 reads MDHEN; CDR2 reads SYDVKM. V shed 4 bases, J shed 3 bases, and the junction held 7 bases outside the gene matches. The CDR3 loop is CASSSQGAGDTEAFF. The CDR3 nucleotides are TGTGCCAGCAGTTCTCAGGGGGCGGGCGACACTGAAGCTTTCTTT.

This sequence joins TRBV9 and TRBJ1-6, with a possible D match to TRBD1 (6 bases). The germline V and J ends were trimmed by 4 bases and 7 bases, with 12 bases remaining between them. This CDR3 region has 14 residues. In germline, CDR1 is SGDLS, CDR2 YYNGEE. The CDR3 loop is CASSSGQRNSPLHF. CDR3 bases: TGTGCCAGCAGCTCTGGACAGAGAAATTCACCCCTCCACTTT.

The J gene is TRBJ1-1, the V gene TRBV7-8, with D unclear. The germline V and J ends were trimmed by 5 bases and 1 base, with 8 bases remaining between them. Germline V gives CDR1 SGHVS, CDR2 FQNEAQ. This CDR3 comprises 13 residues. The CDR3: CASSATENTEAFF. DNA for the CDR3: TGTGCCAGCAGCGCCACAGAGAACACTGAAGCTTTCTTT. The full variable domain, with the rest looked up from reference TRBV7-8 and TRBJ1-1, is GAGVSQSPRYKVAKRGQDVALRCDPISGHVSLFWYQQALGQGPEFLTYFQNEAQLDKSGLPSDRFFAERPEGSVSTLKIQRTQQEDSAVYLCASSATENTEAFFGQGTRLTVV.

The chain links TRBV2 to TRBJ2-7; 11 bases fit TRBD1. Trimming removed 7 bases from V and 7 bases from J; junction bases left unmatched: 12. The CDR3 totals 15 residues. Germline CDR1 SNHLY, CDR2 FYNNEI. The CDR3 DNA is TGTGCCAGCACACTGACCGGGACAGGGGGTTGGGAGCAGTACTTC. Its translation: CASTLTGTGGWEQYF.

V is TRBV20-1 and J is TRBJ1-1, with TRBD1 as a possible D gene (5 bases). Germline-derived CDR1 and CDR2 are DFQATT and SNEGSKA (reference sequence). The CDR3 loop spans 13 amino acids. V lost 3 bases, J lost 4 bases, and 12 bases lay in between. CDR3 DNA: TGCAGTGCTAGTAGGGGATTCAGCACTGAAGCTTTCTTT. As protein: CSASRGFSTEAFF.

The rearrangement joins TRBV5-1 to TRBJ1-2; D gene unclear. In germline, CDR1 is SGHRS, CDR2 YFSETQ. Trimming shortened V by 1 base and J by 6 bases, and 7 bases separated the two germline ends. This CDR3 has 12 amino acids. DNA of the CDR3: TGCGCCAGCAGCTTGAACGCGGATGGCTACACCTTC. Amino acids: CASSLNADGYTF. Using reference TRBV5-1 and TRBJ1-2 for the parts outside the CDR3, the full variable domain is KAGVTQTPRYLIKTRGQQVTLSCSPISGHRSVSWYQQTPGQGLQFLFEYFSETQRNKGNFPGRFSGRQFSNSRSEMNVSTLELGDSALYLCASSLNADGYTFGSGTRLTVV.

V usage is TRBV7-9 and J usage is TRBJ1-5; 7 bases match TRBD1. Unmatched junction bases numbered 3, after V lost 5 bases and J lost 5 bases. The CDR3 is 13 residues long. Per germline, CDR1 SEHNR and CDR2 FQNEAQ (reference sequence). DNA of the CDR3: TGTGCCAGCAGCCTTACAGGGGATCAGCCCCAGCATTTT. Translating it yields CASSLTGDQPQHF.

The V gene is TRBV30, the J gene TRBJ1-2; TRBD1 agrees at 8 bases. J was trimmed by 3 bases and V by 2 bases; bases with no gene match: 5. Germline V gene sequence: CDR1 GTSNPN, CDR2 SVGIG (reference sequence). The CDR3 extends over 14 amino acids. CDR3 DNA sequence: TGTGCCTGGAGTTGGGACAGGCCGGACTATGGCTACACCTTC. Translated: CAWSWDRPDYGYTF.

The rearrangement links TRBV6-5 to TRBJ1-5; 7 nucleotides agree with TRBD1. J was trimmed by 0 bases and V by 6 bases; bases with no gene match: 5. The CDR3 covers 15 residues. Germline V gene data show CDR1 as MNHEY and CDR2 as SVGAGI. The CDR3 is CASSGTVYSNQPQHF. In DNA, the CDR3 is TGTGCCAGCAGCGGGACAGTTTATAGCAATCAGCCCCAGCATTTT.

The chain links TRBV7-2 to TRBJ2-7; 7 bases align to TRBD1. J gave up 0 bases and V 7 bases, and 15 bases lay outside the gene matches. The V gene's germline CDR1 is SGHTA and CDR2 FQGNSA. The CDR3 loop spans 17 amino acids. CDR3 amino acids: CASTDPLYRGNSYEQYF. CDR3 sequence (DNA): TGTGCCAGCACCGACCCCCTATACAGGGGAAACTCCTACGAGCAGTACTTC.

The V gene is TRBV4-2, the J gene TRBJ2-7; 7 bases are a match to TRBD2. CDR3 length equals 16 residues. Germline CDR1 and CDR2: LGHNA and YNFKEQ. V lost 0 bases and J lost 4; bases outside the gene matches: 9. CDR3 nucleotides: TGTGCCAGCAGCCAAGATCGAGGCGGGAGTGTGTACGAGCAGTACTTC. Translation gives CASSQDRGGSVYEQYF.

This rearrangement joins TRBV5-3 to TRBJ2-7, with unresolved D. Being an ORF, TRBV5-3 has a function that is uncertain. The CDR3 is made up of 14 amino acids. The V end lost 0 bases, the J end lost 4 bases, and 11 bases lay between the germline ends. The CDR3 protein is CARSLERCSYEQYF. CDR3 sequence (DNA): TGTGCCAGAAGCTTGGAGAGGTGCTCTTACGAGCAGTACTTC.

The rearrangement uses TRBV7-2 and TRBJ1-2, with a possible D match to TRBD1 (6 bases). This CDR3 is built from 15 residues. V dropped 1 base and J dropped 3 bases, with 12 bases sitting between them. CDR1 SGHTA and CDR2 FQGNSA come from the germline V gene. The CDR3 nucleotides are TGTGCCAGCAGCTTAGTTGGGGGGGCTGACTATGGCTACACCTTC. It specifies CASSLVGGADYGYTF.

This chain joins TRBV2 and TRBJ1-2, with D unclear. The CDR3 extends over 13 amino acids. Looked up from germline, CDR1 is SNHLY and CDR2 is FYNNEI. V lost 3 bases, J lost 6 bases, and 11 bases lay in between. The CDR3 protein is CASSEMSVNGYTF. DNA for the CDR3: TGTGCCAGCAGTGAGATGAGCGTGAATGGCTACACCTTC.

The chain is built from TRBV16 and TRBJ1-5; 7 bases agree with TRBD1. Losses at the gene ends were 0 bases for V and 1 base for J; bases not matched to a gene: 6. CDR1 and CDR2 (germline): KGHSY, FQNENV. This CDR3 region has 17 residues. Written as DNA, the CDR3 is TGTGCCAGCAGCCAATCCCTCCGACAGGGAAGCAATCAGCCCCAGCATTTT. It encodes CASSQSLRQGSNQPQHF.

The chain joins TRBV24-1 to TRBJ2-1, with D uncertain. Germline assignment: CDR1 KGHDR and CDR2 SFDVKD. The CDR3 runs to 15 residues. The V and J ends lost 4 bases and 8 bases respectively, with 17 bases between them. The CDR3 sequence is CATSDPYNAYDEQFF. CDR3 DNA sequence: TGTGCCACCAGTGACCCTTATAATGCGTATGATGAGCAGTTCTTC.

The chain has TRBV28 and TRBJ1-4; the match to TRBD1 covers 7 bases. The CDR3 consists of 15 residues. From germline, CDR1 is MDHEN and CDR2 SYDVKM. Trimming cost V 2 bases and J 4 bases; bases outside gene matches: 4. CDR3 in DNA: TGTGCCAGCAGTTTAGGACAGGCTAGTAATGAAAAACTGTTTTTT. It is translated as CASSLGQASNEKLFF. The complete variable domain, with remaining parts taken from reference TRBV28 and TRBJ1-4, reads DVKVTQSSRYLVKRTGEKVFLECVQDMDHENMFWYRQDPGLGLRLIYFSYDVKMKEKGDIPEGYSVSREKKERFSLILESASTNQTSMYLCASSLGQASNEKLFFGSGTQLSVL.

This chain uses TRBV27 with TRBJ1-5; the match to TRBD1 covers 8 bases. This CDR3 region has 14 residues. Germline V CDR1 and CDR2: MNHEY, SMNVEV (reference sequence). V shed 5 bases, J shed 5 bases, and the junction held 5 bases outside the gene matches. Written as DNA, the CDR3 is TGTGCCAGCAGTACCAGGACAGGGTATCAGCCCCAGCATTTT. Protein sequence: CASSTRTGYQPQHF.

The chain couples TRBV7-2 to TRBJ1-3; D is unresolved. Per germline, CDR1 SGHTA and CDR2 FQGNSA. With 2 bases removed from V and 0 bases from J, the gap between germline ends came to 14 bases. CDR3 length: 17 amino acids. For the CDR3, the DNA is TGTGCCAGCAGCTTAAGAGTGCTCTCAAGCTCTGGAAACACCATATATTTT. Its protein is CASSLRVLSSSGNTIYF.

The chain is built from TRBV18 and TRBJ2-7, with D possibly being TRBD2 (6 bases). The CDR3 length is 15 residues. The germline V gene encodes CDR1 KGHSH and CDR2 LQKENI. Trimming removed 4 bases at V and 0 bases at J, with 13 bases between. The CDR3 nucleotides are TGTGCCAGCTCACTGGGGAGGAAAACCTCCTACGAGCAGTACTTC. Translating gives CASSLGRKTSYEQYF.

The chain combines TRBV7-2 with TRBJ2-5; 8 bases map to TRBD1. J gave up 9 bases and V 5 bases, and 17 bases lay outside the gene matches. Germline CDR1 reads SGHTA; CDR2 reads FQGNSA. This CDR3 is built from 16 residues. Here the CDR3 reads CASSPRPDRAHGAQYF. CDR3 coding DNA: TGTGCCAGCAGCCCACGCCCGGACAGGGCCCATGGGGCCCAGTACTTC.

V is TRBV5-4 and J is TRBJ1-2; 12 bases match TRBD1. The V gene end was trimmed by 4 bases and the J gene end by 8 bases; junction bases not matched to a gene: 15. CDR1 is SGHNT and CDR2 is YYREEE in the germline V gene (reference sequence). The length of the CDR3 is 17 residues. CDR3: CASSPGTGGSLRFGYTF. In nucleotides, the CDR3 is TGTGCCAGCAGCCCAGGGACAGGGGGCTCCCTCAGATTCGGCTACACCTTC.

The chain has TRBV5-1 and TRBJ2-3, with TRBD2 matching 12 bases. CDR1 SGHRS and CDR2 YFSETQ come from the germline V gene. There are 16 residues in the CDR3. The junction had 6 bases not matched to a gene; V was cut back by 7 bases and J by 0 bases. The CDR3: CASGSGTSGSTDTQYF. Here the CDR3 DNA reads TGCGCCAGCGGCTCCGGGACTAGCGGGAGCACAGATACGCAGTATTTT.